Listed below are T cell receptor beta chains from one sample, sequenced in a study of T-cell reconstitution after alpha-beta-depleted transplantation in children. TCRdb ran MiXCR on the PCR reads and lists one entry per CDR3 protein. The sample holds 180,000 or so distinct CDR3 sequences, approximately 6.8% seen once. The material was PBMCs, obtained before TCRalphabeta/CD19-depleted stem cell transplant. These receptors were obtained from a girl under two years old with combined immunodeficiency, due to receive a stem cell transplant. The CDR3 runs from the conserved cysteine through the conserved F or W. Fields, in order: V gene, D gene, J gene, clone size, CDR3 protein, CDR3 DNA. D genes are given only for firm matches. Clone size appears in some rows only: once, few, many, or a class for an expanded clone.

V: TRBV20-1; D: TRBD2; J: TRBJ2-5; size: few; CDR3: CSAAPSGGTLFVETQYF; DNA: TGCAGTGCGGCCCCTAGCGGGGGGACCCTCTTCGTAGAGACCCAGTACTTC
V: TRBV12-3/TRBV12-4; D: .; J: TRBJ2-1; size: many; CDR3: CASGPGASPPLNEQFF; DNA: TGTGCCAGCGGGCCGGGGGCGAGCCCCCCCTTGAATGAGCAGTTCTTC
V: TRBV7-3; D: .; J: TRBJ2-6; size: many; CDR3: CASSQQGMGAGANVLTF; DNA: TGTGCCAGCAGCCAACAGGGTATGGGGGCTGGGGCCAACGTCCTGACTTTC
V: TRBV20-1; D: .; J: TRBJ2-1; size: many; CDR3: CSARDSHNEQFF; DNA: TGCAGTGCTAGAGATTCCCACAATGAGCAGTTCTTC
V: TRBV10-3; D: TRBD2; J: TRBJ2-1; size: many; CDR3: CASWALAGVSMFF; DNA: TGTGCCTCCTGGGCACTAGCGGGAGTTTCGATGTTCTTC
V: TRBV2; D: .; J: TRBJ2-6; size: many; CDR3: CASIPGLLSGANVLTF; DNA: TGTGCCAGCATTCCGGGACTCCTTTCCGGGGCCAACGTCCTGACTTTC
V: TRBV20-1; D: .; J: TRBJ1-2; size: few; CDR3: CSLLGHGDGYTF; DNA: TGCAGCCTATTAGGACACGGAGATGGCTACACCTTC
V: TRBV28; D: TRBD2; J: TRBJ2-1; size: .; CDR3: CASSLPYPSGRVNEQFF; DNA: TGTGCCAGCAGTTTGCCGTATCCTAGCGGGAGGGTGAATGAGCAGTTCTTC
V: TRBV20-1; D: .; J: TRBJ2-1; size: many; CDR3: CSAVRLVVTNEQFF; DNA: TGCAGCGCTGTACGCCTCGTCGTTACCAATGAGCAGTTCTTC
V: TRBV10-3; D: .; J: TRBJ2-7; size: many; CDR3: CAISENSDEQYF; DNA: TGTGCCATCAGTGAGAACTCGGACGAGCAGTACTTC
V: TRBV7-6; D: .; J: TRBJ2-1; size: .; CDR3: CASSFLTGDSADNEQFF; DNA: TGTGCCAGCAGCTTCCTAACGGGGGACAGCGCCGACAATGAGCAGTTCTTC
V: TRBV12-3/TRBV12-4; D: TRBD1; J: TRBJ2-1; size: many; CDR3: CASSQGAAREQFF; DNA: TGTGCCAGCAGCCAGGGGGCGGCCAGGGAGCAGTTCTTC
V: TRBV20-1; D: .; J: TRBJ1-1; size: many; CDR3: CSARGTPEAFF; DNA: TGCAGTGCTAGGGGCACCCCCGAAGCTTTCTTT
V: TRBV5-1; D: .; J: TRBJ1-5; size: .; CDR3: CASSLAGQGNQPQHF; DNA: TGCGCCAGCAGCTTGGCCGGGCAGGGGAATCAGCCCCAGCATTTT
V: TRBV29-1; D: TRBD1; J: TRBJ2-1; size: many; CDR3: CSVPTGGNEQFF; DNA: TGCAGCGTACCAACAGGGGGGAATGAGCAGTTCTTC
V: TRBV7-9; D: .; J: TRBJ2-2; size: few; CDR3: CASSASATGELFF; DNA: TGTGCCAGCAGCGCCTCGGCCACCGGGGAGCTGTTTTTT
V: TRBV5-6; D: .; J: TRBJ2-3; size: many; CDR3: CASSLQIATQYF; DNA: TGTGCCAGCAGCTTACAAATAGCTACGCAGTATTTT
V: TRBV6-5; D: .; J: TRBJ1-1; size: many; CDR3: CATGGHTEAFF; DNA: TGTGCCACCGGCGGGCACACTGAAGCTTTCTTT
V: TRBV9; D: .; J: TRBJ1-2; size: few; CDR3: CASTSSQTGYPEGYTF; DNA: TGTGCCAGCACCTCATCCCAGACAGGCTACCCGGAGGGCTACACCTTC
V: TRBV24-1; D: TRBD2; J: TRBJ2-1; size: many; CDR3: CATSDYSGAGSNEQFF; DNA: TGTGCCACCAGTGATTACAGCGGAGCGGGGAGCAATGAGCAGTTCTTC
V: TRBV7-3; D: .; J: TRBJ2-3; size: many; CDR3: CASSFYPREWSDTQYF; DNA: TGTGCCAGCAGCTTTTACCCCAGGGAGTGGTCGGATACGCAGTATTTT
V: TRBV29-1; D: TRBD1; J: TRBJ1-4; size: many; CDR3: CSVGPGTGTFATNEKLFF; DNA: TGCAGCGTTGGTCCCGGGACAGGGACTTTTGCAACTAATGAAAAACTGTTTTTT
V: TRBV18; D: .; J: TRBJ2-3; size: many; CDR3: CASSPYTDTQYF; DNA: TGTGCCAGCTCACCCTACACAGATACGCAGTATTTT
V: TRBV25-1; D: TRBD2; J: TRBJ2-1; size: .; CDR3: CASSEAGGPNNEQFF; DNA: TGTGCCAGCAGTGAGGCGGGGGGCCCGAACAATGAGCAGTTCTTC
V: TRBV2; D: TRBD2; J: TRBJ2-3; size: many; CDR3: CASSFLAGVTDTQYF; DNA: TGTGCCAGCAGTTTTCTAGCGGGCGTCACAGATACGCAGTATTTT
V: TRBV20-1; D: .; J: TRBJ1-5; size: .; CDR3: CSAQITVSRGFNQPQHF; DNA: TGCAGTGCTCAGATAACGGTGTCCAGGGGCTTCAATCAGCCCCAGCATTTT
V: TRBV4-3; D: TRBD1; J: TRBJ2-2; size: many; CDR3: CASSHSDRVGITGELFF; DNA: TGCGCCAGCAGCCATAGCGACAGGGTGGGGATCACCGGGGAGCTGTTTTTT
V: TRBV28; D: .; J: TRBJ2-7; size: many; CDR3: CASRDQGGHYEQYF; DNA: TGTGCCAGCAGAGATCAGGGGGGCCACTACGAGCAGTACTTC
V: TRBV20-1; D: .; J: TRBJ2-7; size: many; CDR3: CSARDNRQPSYEQYF; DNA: TGCAGTGCTAGAGATAATCGACAGCCCTCCTACGAGCAGTACTTC
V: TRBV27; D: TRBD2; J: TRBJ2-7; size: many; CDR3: CASSSGILDYEQYF; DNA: TGTGCCAGCAGTAGCGGGATCCTTGACTACGAGCAGTACTTC
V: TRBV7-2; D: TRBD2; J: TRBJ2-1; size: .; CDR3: CASSRSGASYNEQFF; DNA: TGTGCCAGCAGCCGCAGCGGGGCCTCCTACAATGAGCAGTTCTTC
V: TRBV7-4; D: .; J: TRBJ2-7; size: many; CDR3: CASSGALGREHYEQYF; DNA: TGTGCCAGCAGCGGCGCTTTGGGCAGGGAACACTACGAGCAGTACTTC
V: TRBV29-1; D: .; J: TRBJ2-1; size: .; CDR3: CSVEGAPVGYNEQFF; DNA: TGCAGCGTTGAAGGGGCCCCGGTGGGATACAATGAGCAGTTCTTC
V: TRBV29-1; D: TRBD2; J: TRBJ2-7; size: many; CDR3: CSVEDRGEGYEQYF; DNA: TGCAGCGTTGAAGATCGGGGGGAAGGCTACGAGCAGTACTTC
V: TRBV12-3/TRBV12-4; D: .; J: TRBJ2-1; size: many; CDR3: CASSFSGNEQFF; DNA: TGTGCCAGCAGTTTTTCGGGAAATGAGCAGTTCTTC
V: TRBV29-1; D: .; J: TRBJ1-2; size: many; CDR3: CSVAGLHRNGYTF; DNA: TGCAGCGTTGCGGGCCTCCATCGGAATGGCTACACCTTC
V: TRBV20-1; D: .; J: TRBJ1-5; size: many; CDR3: CSARHPRASLWPQHF; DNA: TGCAGTGCTAGACACCCCCGGGCGTCCCTTTGGCCCCAGCATTTT
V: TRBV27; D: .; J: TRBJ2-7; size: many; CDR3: CASSMTGTTYEQYF; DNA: TGTGCCAGCAGTATGACCGGGACCACCTACGAGCAGTACTTC
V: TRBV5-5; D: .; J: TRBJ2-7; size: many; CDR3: CASSLFGELEGYEQYF; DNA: TGTGCCAGCAGCTTGTTTGGGGAGTTAGAAGGCTACGAGCAGTACTTC
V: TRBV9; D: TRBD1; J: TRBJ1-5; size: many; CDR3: CASSAWTGGGEPQHF; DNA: TGTGCCAGCAGCGCCTGGACAGGCGGTGGAGAGCCCCAGCATTTT
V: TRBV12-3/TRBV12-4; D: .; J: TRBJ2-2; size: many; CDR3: CASRGTGELFF; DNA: TGTGCCAGCAGGGGCACCGGGGAGCTGTTTTTT
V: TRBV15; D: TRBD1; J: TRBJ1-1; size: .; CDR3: CATSTPTGKYTEAFF; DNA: TGTGCCACCAGCACACCGACAGGGAAGTACACTGAAGCTTTCTTT
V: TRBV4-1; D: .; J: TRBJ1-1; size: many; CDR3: CASSQDLTGGIEAFF; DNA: TGCGCCAGCAGCCAAGATCTAACGGGTGGTATTGAAGCTTTCTTT
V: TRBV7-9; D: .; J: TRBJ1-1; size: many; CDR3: CASSSDTDGGAFF; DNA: TGTGCCAGCAGCTCGGACACCGATGGGGGAGCTTTCTTT